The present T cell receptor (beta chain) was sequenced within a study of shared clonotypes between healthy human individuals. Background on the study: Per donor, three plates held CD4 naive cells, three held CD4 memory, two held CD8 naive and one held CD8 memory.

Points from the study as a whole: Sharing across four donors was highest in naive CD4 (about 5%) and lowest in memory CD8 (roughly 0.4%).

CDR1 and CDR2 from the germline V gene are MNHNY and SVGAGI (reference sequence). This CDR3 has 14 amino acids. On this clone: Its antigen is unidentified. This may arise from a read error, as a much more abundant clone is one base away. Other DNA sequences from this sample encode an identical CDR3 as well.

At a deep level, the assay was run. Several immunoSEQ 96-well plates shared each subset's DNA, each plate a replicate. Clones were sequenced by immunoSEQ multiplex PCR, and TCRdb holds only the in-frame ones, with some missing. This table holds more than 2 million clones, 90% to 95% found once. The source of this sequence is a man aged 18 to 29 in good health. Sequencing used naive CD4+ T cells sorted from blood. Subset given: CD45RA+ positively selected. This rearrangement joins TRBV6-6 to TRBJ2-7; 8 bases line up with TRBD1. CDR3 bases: TGTGCCAGCAGGGACAGGGCTTCTCCCTATGAGCAGTACTTC. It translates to CASRDRASPYEQYF.